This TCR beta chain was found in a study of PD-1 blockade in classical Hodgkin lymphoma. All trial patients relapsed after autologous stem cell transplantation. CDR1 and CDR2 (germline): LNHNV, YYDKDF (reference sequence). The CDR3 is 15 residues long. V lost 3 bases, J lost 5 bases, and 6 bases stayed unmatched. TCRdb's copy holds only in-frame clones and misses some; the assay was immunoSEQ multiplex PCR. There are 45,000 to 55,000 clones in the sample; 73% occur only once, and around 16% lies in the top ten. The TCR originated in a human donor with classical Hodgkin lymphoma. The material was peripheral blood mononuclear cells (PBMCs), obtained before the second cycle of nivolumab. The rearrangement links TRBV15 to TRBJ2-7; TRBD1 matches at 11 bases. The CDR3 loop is CATSRAGTGGHEQYF. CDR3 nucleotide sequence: TGTGCCACCAGCAGGGCCGGGACAGGGGGACACGAGCAGTACTTC.